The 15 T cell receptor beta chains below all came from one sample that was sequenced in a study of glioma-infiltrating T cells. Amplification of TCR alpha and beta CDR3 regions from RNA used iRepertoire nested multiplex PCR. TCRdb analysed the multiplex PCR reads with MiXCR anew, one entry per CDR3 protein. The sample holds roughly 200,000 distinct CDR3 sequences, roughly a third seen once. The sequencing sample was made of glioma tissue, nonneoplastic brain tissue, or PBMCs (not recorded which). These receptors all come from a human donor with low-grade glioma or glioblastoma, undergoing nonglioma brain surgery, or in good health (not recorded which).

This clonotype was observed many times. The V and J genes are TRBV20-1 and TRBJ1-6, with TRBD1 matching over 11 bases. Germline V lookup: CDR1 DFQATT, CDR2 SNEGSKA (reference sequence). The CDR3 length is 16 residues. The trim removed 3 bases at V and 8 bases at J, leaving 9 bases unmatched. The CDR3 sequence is CSARDPWGQGDSPLHF. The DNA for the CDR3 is TGCAGTGCTAGGGACCCTTGGGGACAGGGGGATTCACCCCTCCACTTT.

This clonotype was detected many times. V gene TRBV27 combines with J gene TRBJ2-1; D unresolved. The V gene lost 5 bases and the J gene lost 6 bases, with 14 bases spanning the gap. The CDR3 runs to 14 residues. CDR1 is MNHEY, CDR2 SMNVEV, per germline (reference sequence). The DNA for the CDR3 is TGTGCCAGCAGTCACGACCCCGGGCCCAATGAGCAGTTCTTC. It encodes CASSHDPGPNEQFF.

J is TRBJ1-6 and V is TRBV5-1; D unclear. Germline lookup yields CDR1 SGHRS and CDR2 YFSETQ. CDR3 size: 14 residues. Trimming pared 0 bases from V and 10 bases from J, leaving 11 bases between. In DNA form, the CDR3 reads TGCGCCAGCAGCTTGGTCGACGAGTCCTCACCCCTCCACTTT. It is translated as CASSLVDESSPLHF.

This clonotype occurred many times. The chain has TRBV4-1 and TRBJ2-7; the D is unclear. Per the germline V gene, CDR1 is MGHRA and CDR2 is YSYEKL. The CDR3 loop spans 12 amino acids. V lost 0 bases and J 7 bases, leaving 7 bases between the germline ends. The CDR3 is CASSQDPLEQYF. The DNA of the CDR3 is TGCGCCAGCAGCCAAGATCCCCTGGAGCAGTACTTC.

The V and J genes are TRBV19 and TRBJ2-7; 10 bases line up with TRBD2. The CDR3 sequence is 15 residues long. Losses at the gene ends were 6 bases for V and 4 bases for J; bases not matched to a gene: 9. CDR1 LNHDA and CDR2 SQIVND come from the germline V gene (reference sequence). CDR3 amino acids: CASRSGAGGSYEQYF. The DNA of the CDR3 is TGTGCCAGTAGAAGTGGAGCGGGAGGGTCGTACGAGCAGTACTTC. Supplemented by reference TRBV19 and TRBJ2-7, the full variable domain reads DGGITQSPKYLFRKEGQNVTLSCEQNLNHDAMYWYRQDPGQGLRLIYYSQIVNDFQKGDIAEGYSVSREKKESFPLTVTSAQKNPTAFYLCASRSGAGGSYEQYFGPGTRLTVT.

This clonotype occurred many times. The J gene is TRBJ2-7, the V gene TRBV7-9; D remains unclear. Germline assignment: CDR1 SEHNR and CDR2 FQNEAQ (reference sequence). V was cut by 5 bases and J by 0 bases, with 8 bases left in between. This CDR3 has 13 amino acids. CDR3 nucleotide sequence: TGTGCCAGCAGCCGCCGACTCTCCTACGAGCAGTACTTC. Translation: CASSRRLSYEQYF.

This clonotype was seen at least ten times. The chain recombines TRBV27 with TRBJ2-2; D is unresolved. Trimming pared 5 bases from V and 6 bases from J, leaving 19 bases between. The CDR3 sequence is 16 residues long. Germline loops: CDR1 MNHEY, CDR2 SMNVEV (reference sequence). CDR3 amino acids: CASSPLDEQYPGELFF. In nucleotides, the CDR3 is TGTGCCAGCAGTCCCCTGGACGAGCAGTACCCCGGGGAGCTGTTTTTT.

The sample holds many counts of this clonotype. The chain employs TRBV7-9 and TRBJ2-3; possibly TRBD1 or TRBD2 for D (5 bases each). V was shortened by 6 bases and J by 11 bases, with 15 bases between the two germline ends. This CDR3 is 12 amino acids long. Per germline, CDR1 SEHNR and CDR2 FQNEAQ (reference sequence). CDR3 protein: CASSSGWGKQYF. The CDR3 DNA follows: TGTGCCAGCAGTTCCGGTTGGGGGAAGCAGTATTTT.

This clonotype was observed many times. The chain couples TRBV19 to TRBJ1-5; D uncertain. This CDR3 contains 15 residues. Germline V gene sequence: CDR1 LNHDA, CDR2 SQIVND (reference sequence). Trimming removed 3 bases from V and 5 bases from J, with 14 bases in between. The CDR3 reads CASSIYFGEDQPQHF. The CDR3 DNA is TGTGCCAGTAGTATCTACTTCGGTGAGGATCAGCCCCAGCATTTT. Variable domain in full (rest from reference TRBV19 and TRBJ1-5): DGGITQSPKYLFRKEGQNVTLSCEQNLNHDAMYWYRQDPGQGLRLIYYSQIVNDFQKGDIAEGYSVSREKKESFPLTVTSAQKNPTAFYLCASSIYFGEDQPQHFGDGTRLSIL.

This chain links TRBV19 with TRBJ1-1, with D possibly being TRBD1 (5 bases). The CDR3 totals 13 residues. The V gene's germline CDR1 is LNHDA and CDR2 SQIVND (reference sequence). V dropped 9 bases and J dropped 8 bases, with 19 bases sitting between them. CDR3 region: CASTPSRVTEAFF. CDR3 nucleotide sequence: TGTGCCAGCACCCCCAGCAGGGTGACCGAAGCTTTCTTT.

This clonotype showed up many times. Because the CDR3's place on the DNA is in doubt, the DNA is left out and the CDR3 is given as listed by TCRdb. CDR3 sequence reads: CASTSFGTGIPHF. The chain employs TRBV27 and TRBJ1-2; TRBD1 reflects the table's D call only, with no check against the DNA. Per the germline V gene, CDR1 is MNHEY and CDR2 is SMNVEV (reference sequence). The CDR3 is 13 residues long, counting both termini.

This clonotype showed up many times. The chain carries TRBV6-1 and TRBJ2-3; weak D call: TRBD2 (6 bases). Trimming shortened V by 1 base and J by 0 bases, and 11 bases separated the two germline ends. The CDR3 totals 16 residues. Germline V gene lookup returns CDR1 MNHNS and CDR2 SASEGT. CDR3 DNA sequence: TGTGCCAGCAGTGAAGATTGGAGCGGGAGCACAGATACGCAGTATTTT. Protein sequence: CASSEDWSGSTDTQYF.

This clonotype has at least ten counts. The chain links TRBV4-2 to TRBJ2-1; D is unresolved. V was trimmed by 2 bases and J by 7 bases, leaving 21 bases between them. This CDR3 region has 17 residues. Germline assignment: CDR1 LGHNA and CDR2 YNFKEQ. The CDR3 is CASSQTNPVVARNEQFF. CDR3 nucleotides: TGTGCCAGCAGCCAAACCAACCCAGTGGTAGCCAGGAATGAGCAGTTCTTC.

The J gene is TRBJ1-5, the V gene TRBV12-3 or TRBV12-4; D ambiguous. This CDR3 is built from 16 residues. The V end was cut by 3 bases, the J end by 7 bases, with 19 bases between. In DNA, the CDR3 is TGTGCCAGCAGTTTGGGTGTACTAGATTCCGCCCAGCCCCAGCATTTT. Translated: CASSLGVLDSAQPQHF.

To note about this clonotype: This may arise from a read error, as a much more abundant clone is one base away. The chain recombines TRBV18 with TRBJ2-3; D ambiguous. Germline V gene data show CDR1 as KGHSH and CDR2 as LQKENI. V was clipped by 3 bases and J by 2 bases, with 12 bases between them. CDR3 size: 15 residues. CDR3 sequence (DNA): TGTGCCAGCTCACCCCAGGTGTTTCCCACAGATACGCAGTATTTT. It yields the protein CASSPQVFPTDTQYF.